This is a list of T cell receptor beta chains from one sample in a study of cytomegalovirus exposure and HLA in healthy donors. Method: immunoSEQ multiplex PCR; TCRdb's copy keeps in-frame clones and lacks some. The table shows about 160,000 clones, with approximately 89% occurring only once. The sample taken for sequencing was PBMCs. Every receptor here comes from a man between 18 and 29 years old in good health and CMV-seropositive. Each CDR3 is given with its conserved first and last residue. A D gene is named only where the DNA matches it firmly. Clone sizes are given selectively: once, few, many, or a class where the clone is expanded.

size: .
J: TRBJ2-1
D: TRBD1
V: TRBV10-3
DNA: TGTGCCATCAGTCCCGGACAGGAATACAATGAGCAGTTCTTC
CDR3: CAISPGQEYNEQFF

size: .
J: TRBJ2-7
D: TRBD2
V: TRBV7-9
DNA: TGTGCCAGCAGCCCCAGTGGGCTAGCGGGAGAATTC
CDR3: CASSPSGLAGEF

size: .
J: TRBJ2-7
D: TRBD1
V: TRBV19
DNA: TGTGCCAGTAGTCCCCAGACAGGGTCGTCCTACGAGCAGTACTTC
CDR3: CASSPQTGSSYEQYF

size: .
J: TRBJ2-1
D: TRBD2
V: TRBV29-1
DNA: TGCAGCGCTAGCGGTTACAATGAGCAGTTCTTC
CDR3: CSASGYNEQFF

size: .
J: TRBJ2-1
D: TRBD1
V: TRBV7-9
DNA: TGTGCCAGCAGCCCAGGGACAGGCGAAGACAATGAGCAGTTCTTC
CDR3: CASSPGTGEDNEQFF

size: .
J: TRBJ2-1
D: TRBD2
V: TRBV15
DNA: TGTGCCACCAGAAGCGGGAGGGCCTCCTACAATGAGCAGTTCTTC
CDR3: CATRSGRASYNEQFF

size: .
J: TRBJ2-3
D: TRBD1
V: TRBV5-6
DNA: TGTGCCAGCAGCAGAGACAGGGGAGGTGGAACAGATACGCAGTATTTT
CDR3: CASSRDRGGGTDTQYF

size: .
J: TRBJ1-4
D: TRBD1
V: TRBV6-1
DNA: TGTGCCAGCAGTGACCGGGACAGGGGATTTGGTACGAAACTGTTTTTT
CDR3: CASSDRDRGFGTKLFF

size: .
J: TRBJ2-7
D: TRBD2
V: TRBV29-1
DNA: TGCAGCGTTGGGGCTAGCGGGAGTATTTACTCCTACGAGCAGTACTTC
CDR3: CSVGASGSIYSYEQYF

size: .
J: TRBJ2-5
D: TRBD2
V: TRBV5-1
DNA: TGCGCCAGCAGCTCCCCTAGCGGAAACCAAGAGACCCAGTACTTC
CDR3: CASSSPSGNQETQYF

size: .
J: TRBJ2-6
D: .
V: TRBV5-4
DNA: TGTGCCAGCAGCTTGGGACAGCAAAGCTCTGGGGCCAACGTCCTGACTTTC
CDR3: CASSLGQQSSGANVLTF

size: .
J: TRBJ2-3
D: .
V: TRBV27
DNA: TGTGCCAGCAGTTCCCGAGTCACAGATACGCAGTATTTT
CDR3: CASSSRVTDTQYF

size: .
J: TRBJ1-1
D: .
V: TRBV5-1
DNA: TGCGCCAGCAGCTCGGACACCCCGAACACTGAAGCTTTCTTT
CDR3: CASSSDTPNTEAFF

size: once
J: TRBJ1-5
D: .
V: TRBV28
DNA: TGTGCCAGCAGTTCCCCGACACCATTGAGCAATCAGCCCCAGCATTTT
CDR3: CASSSPTPLSNQPQHF

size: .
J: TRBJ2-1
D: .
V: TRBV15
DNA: TGTGCCACCAGCGGACGGGAGAGCTCCTACAATGAGCAGTTCTTC
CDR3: CATSGRESSYNEQFF

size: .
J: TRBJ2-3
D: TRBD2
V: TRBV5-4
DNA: TGTGCCAGCAGCTTTCCTAGCGGGAGTGGGACAGATACGCAGTATTTT
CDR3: CASSFPSGSGTDTQYF

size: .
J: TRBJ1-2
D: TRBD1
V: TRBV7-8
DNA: TGTGCCAGCAGCTTAGCGGTTCCGGGACAGGGAGGTGGCTACACCTTC
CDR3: CASSLAVPGQGGGYTF

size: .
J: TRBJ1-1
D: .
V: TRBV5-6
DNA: TGTGCCAGCAGCCAGGGCTTAAAAGCTTTCTTT
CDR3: CASSQGLKAFF

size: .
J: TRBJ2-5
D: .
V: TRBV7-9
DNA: TGTGCCAGCAGCTTAAGGGACATGGGGCAAGAGACCCAGTACTTC
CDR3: CASSLRDMGQETQYF

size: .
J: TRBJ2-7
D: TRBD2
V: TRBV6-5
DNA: TGTGCCAGCAGTTACTCTACTAGCGGGAGATACGAGCAGTACTTC
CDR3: CASSYSTSGRYEQYF

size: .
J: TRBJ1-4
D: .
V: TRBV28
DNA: TGTGCCAGCAGTTTAACCCCTGCGACAGGAGAAAAACTGTTTTTT
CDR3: CASSLTPATGEKLFF

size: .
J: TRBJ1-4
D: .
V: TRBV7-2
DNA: TGTGCCAGCAGCTTATGGTTGGGGCTTAATGAAAAACTGTTTTTT
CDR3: CASSLWLGLNEKLFF

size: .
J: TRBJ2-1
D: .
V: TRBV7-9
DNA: TGTGCCAGCAGCTCTAGAGTTAATGAGCAGTTCTTC
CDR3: CASSSRVNEQFF

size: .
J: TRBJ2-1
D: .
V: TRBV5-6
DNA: TGTGCCAGCAGCTTCCCGTCGTCCTACAATGAGCAGTTCTTC
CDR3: CASSFPSSYNEQFF

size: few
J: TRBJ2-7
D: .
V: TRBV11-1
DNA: TGTGCCAGCAGCCCACAGGGCTCCTACGAGCAGTACTTC
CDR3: CASSPQGSYEQYF

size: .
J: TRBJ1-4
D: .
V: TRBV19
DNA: TGTGCCAGTAGTGCTAACAGGGTAACTAATGAAAAACTGTTTTTT
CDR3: CASSANRVTNEKLFF

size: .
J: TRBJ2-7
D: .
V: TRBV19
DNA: TGTGCCAGTAGTATTGGAGCAGAGCACTCCTACGAGCAGTACTTC
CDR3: CASSIGAEHSYEQYF

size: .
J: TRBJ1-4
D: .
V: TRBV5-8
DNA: TGTGCCAGCAGGGCCTTATCGAATGAAAAACTGTTTTTT
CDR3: CASRALSNEKLFF

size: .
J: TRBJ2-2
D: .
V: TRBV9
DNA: TGTGCCAGCAGCGTAGGGGTAGGAGGGCCCTCCGGCACCGGGGAGCTGTTTTTT
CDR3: CASSVGVGGPSGTGELFF

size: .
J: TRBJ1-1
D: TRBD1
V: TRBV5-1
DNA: TGCGCCAGCAGCATGATGCAGGGGGCGGACACTGAAGCTTTCTTT
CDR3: CASSMMQGADTEAFF

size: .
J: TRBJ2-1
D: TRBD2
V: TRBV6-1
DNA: TGTGCCAGCAGTGAAACCTGGACTAGCGGGAGGGGGGACAATGAGCAGTTCTTC
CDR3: CASSETWTSGRGDNEQFF

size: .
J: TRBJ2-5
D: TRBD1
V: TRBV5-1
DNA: TGCGCCAGCAAACAGGGACAGGGTTCAGAGACCCAGTACTTC
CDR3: CASKQGQGSETQYF

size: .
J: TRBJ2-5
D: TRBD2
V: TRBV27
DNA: TGTGCCAGCAGTCCCCGGGAGGGAGGTGAGACCCAGTACTTC
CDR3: CASSPREGGETQYF

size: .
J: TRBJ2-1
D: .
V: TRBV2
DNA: TGTGCCAGCAGTGAAACGCGATCCTACAATGAGCAGTTCTTC
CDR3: CASSETRSYNEQFF

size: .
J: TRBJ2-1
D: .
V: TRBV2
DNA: TGTGCCAGCCGAAGGACTTACAATGAGCAGTTCTTC
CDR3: CASRRTYNEQFF

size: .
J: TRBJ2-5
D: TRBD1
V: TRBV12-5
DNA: TGTGCTAGTGGTTTGGGGGGGACAGAAGAGACCCAGTACTTC
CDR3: CASGLGGTEETQYF

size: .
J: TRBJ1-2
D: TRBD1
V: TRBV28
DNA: TGTGCCAGCAAACCGGGACAGGGGGCTTATGGCTACACCTTC
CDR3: CASKPGQGAYGYTF

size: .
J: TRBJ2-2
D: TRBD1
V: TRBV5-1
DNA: TGCGCCAGCTACCCGGGACAGGGGAACGGGGAGCTGTTTTTT
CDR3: CASYPGQGNGELFF

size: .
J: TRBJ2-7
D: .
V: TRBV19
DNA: TGTGCCAGTAGTACCCCGACAGGGATGACGGGACTCGCTAAAAGGGAGCAGTACTTC
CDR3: CASSTPTGMTGLAKREQYF

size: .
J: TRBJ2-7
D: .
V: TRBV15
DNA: TGTGCCACCAGCAGTAAAGGGGGGGATCGGCGGGAGCAGTACTTC
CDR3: CATSSKGGDRREQYF

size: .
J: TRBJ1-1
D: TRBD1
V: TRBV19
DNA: TGTGCCAGTAGTAACAGACAGGGGGCCATGATGAACACTGAAGCTTTCTTT
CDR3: CASSNRQGAMMNTEAFF

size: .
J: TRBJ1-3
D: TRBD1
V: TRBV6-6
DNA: TGTGCCAGCAGTTCAACAGGGGAAGGCGGAAACACCATATATTTT
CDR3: CASSSTGEGGNTIYF

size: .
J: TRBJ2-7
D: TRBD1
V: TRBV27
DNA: TGTGCCAGCAGATCACCCGGGACAGGTTCCTACGAGCAGTACTTC
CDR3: CASRSPGTGSYEQYF

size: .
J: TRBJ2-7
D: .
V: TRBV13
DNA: TGTGCCAGCAGCCCCCCCCTTACCTACGAGCAGTACTTC
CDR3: CASSPPLTYEQYF

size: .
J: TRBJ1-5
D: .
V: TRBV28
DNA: TGTGCCAGCGGTGGAGATAGCAATCAGCCCCAGCATTTT
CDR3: CASGGDSNQPQHF

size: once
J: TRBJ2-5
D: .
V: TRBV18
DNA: TGTGCCAGCTCACCCAAGGGACTCGAGTACCAAGAGACCCAGTACTTC
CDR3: CASSPKGLEYQETQYF

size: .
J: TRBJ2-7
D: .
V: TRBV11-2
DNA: TGTGCCAGCAGCTTAGATAGGGGCTCCTACGAGCAGTACTTC
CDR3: CASSLDRGSYEQYF

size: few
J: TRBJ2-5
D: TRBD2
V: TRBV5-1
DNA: TGCGCCAGCAGTCAAGCGCCCCGTCTGCGGACTAGCAGGGAACAAGAGACCCAGTACTTC
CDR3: CASSQAPRLRTSREQETQYF